Given below is one T cell receptor beta chain in context. Its specificity is not known. All glioblastoma patients lacked an isocitrate dehydrogenase mutation. CDR3 length: 14 residues. CDR1 is SGHAT and CDR2 is FQNNGV in the germline V gene. V trimming: 4 bases; J trimming: 10 bases; junction bases outside the gene matches: 10. These data come from a study of glioma-infiltrating T cells after dendritic cell vaccination. Study-level information: Treatment, given 2003 to 2012, was autologous tumor lysate-pulsed dendritic cell vaccination.

Libraries were prepared by immunoSEQ multiplex PCR; TCRdb keeps only in-frame clonotypes and omits some of them. Of 90,000 or so clones detected, about 83% appear once; the ten largest clones hold 2.5% to 3%. Regarding the study as a whole: No direct clonality-survival link was found; a diverse polyclonal response may matter.

J is TRBJ1-1 and V is TRBV11-2; 9 positions match TRBD1. The sequenced sample was blood, obtained before dendritic cell vaccination. The origin of this receptor is a human donor with glioblastoma. For the CDR3, the DNA is TGTGCCAGCAGCTCCGGACAGGGGCTTTCGGGAGCTTTCTTT. Its translation is CASSSGQGLSGAFF.